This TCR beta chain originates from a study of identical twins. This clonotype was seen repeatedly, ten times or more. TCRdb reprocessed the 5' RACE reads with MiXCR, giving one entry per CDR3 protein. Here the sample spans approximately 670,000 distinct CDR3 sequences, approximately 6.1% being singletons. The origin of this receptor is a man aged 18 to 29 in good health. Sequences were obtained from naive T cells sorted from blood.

The CDR3 nucleotides read TGTGCCAGCAGCTTCCAACCCGGGGAGGTGGAGTTCTTC. Translating it yields CASSFQPGEVEFF. The chain carries TRBV11-2 and TRBJ2-1; possibly TRBD2 for D (6 bases). CDR1 and CDR2 from the germline V gene are SGHAT and FQNNGV. Trimming pared 3 bases from V and 14 bases from J, leaving 17 bases between. The CDR3 has 13 amino acids.